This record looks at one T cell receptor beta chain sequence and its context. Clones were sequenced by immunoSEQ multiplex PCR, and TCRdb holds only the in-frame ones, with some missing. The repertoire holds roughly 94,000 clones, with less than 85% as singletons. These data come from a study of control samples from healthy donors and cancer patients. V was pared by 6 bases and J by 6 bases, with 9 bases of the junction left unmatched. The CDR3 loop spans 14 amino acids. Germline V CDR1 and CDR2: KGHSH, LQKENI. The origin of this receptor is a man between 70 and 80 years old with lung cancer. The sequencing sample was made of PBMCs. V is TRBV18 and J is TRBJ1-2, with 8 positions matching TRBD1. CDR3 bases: TGTGCCAGCTCTCCTACGACAGGGGTCCATGGCTACACCTTC. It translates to CASSPTTGVHGYTF.